This T cell receptor beta chain stems from a study of STAT5B mutations in CD4+ large granular lymphocyte leukemia. For the study at large: Among healthy controls, a particular HLA allele went with more CDR3 'QG' motifs.

Comments on this clone: Its antigen is still unknown.

Regarding the study as a whole: TRBV06-family usage was enriched in top patient clones (8/27) versus controls (2/35). Higher CD4+ than CD8+ T-LGLL clonality might reflect small sample size.

The CDR3 is 15 amino acids. V gave up 2 bases and J gave up 7 bases; unmatched junction bases: 9. Per germline, CDR1 SGHTA and CDR2 FQGNSA. TCRdb's table, derived via immunoSEQ multiplex PCR, lists solely in-frame clones and lacks some. The table lists 45,000 to 55,000 clones, about 70% of them singletons. V and J are TRBV7-2 and TRBJ2-3; TRBD2 aligns across 7 bases. The clonotype originates from a human donor in good health. The sample consisted of CD4+ T cells from blood buffy coats. CDR3 nucleotide sequence: TGTGCCAGCAGCTTACGGCGGGGGTTGGTGAATACGCAGTATTTT. Protein product: CASSLRRGLVNTQYF.